The 17 T cell receptor beta chains presented below share a single source sample, sequenced in a study of blood T cell repertoires in COVID-19 (dated by TCRdb to 2020 to 2022). Preparation of the library involved the immunoSEQ multiplex PCR assay. The immuneACCESS repertoire file appears here via TCRdb, limited to in-frame rearrangements. These files lack a portion of the clones; in checked studies, under half of the deficit traces to unresolved V genes, and the cause of the others is not known. The sample yields about 320,000 clones; around 88% were counted once. Together, the top ten hold roughly 1.3% of the sample. The sample was peripheral blood. The receptors were gathered from a woman between 45 and 65 years old with acute or convalescent COVID-19.

This clone was detected only a few times. The gene calls are TRBV4-1 and TRBJ2-7; TRBD1 aligns across 8 bases. V lost 1 base and J lost 5; bases outside the gene matches: 16. The CDR3 is 18 amino acids. Germline CDR1 and CDR2: MGHRA and YSYEKL. The CDR3 protein is CASSQGYDRGFGMDEQYF. As DNA, the CDR3 is TGCGCCAGCAGCCAAGGTTATGACAGGGGATTCGGTATGGACGAGCAGTACTTC.

This clone was seen a handful of times. This sequence joins TRBV2 and TRBJ1-2; no definite D call. Germline V lookup: CDR1 SNHLY, CDR2 FYNNEI. There are 15 residues in the CDR3. V was trimmed by 3 bases and J by 2 bases, leaving 13 bases between them. The CDR3 protein is CASSEGRLTNYGYTF. Written as DNA, the CDR3 is TGTGCCAGCAGTGAGGGCAGGCTGACCAACTATGGCTACACCTTC.

The gene calls are TRBV27 and TRBJ1-1; no firm D call. V lost 3 bases, J lost 2 bases, and 7 bases lay in between. Germline V CDR1 and CDR2: MNHEY, SMNVEV (reference sequence). The CDR3 runs to 13 residues. DNA for the CDR3: TGTGCCAGCAGTTTGTACAGAAACACTGAAGCTTTCTTT. It is translated as CASSLYRNTEAFF.

V usage is TRBV2 and J usage is TRBJ1-1, with 7 nucleotides matching TRBD1. Germline V CDR1 and CDR2: SNHLY, FYNNEI. This CDR3 has 14 residues. V shed 6 bases, J shed 5 bases, and the junction held 9 bases outside the gene matches. The CDR3 reads CASRVTGLRTEAFF. The DNA for the CDR3 is TGTGCCAGCAGAGTGACAGGGCTTCGGACTGAAGCTTTCTTT.

The rearrangement links TRBV7-8 to TRBJ2-2, with a weak D call TRBD2 (6 bases). Germline V gene lookup returns CDR1 SGHVS and CDR2 FQNEAQ. CDR3 size: 14 residues. V lost 8 bases, J lost 2 bases, and 12 bases lay in between. CDR3 DNA sequence: TGTGCCAGCGGGCGGGACGCCAACACCGGGGAGCTGTTTTTT. This encodes CASGRDANTGELFF.

V and J are TRBV7-2 and TRBJ2-7, with D possibly TRBD1 on 5 matching bases. Per germline, CDR1 SGHTA and CDR2 FQGNSA. Trimming pared 0 bases from V and 2 bases from J, leaving 8 bases between. The CDR3 extends over 14 amino acids. The CDR3 nucleotides are TGTGCCAGCAGCTTAGCGGCCAGGGCCTACGAGCAGTACTTC. Amino acid sequence: CASSLAARAYEQYF. The whole variable domain, remainder taken from reference TRBV7-2 and TRBJ2-7, is GAGVSQSPSNKVTEKGKDVELRCDPISGHTALYWYRQSLGQGLEFLIYFQGNSAPDKSGLPSDRFSAERTGGSVSTLTIQRTQQEDSAVYLCASSLAARAYEQYFGPGTRLTVT.

The genes are TRBV24-1 and TRBJ2-4; D is perhaps TRBD1 (6 bases). This CDR3 is built from 15 residues. V lost 4 bases, J lost 9 bases, and 18 bases lay in between. Germline CDR1 is KGHDR and CDR2 is SFDVKD. CDR3 nucleotides: TGTGCCACCAGTGACTTCGGACGAGGGGGTAGCATTCAGTACTTC. As protein: CATSDFGRGGSIQYF.

This chain uses TRBV5-4 with TRBJ1-6, with 7 bases lining up with TRBD1. Germline CDR1 reads SGHNT; CDR2 reads YYREEE (reference sequence). The CDR3 is made up of 16 amino acids. The J segment lost 9 bases and the V segment lost 2 bases, leaving 11 bases of the junction unmatched. The CDR3 DNA is TGTGCCAGCAGCTTTTCTGGGGCAGGGGGAGGTTCACCCCTCCACTTT. Translation: CASSFSGAGGGSPLHF.

The J gene is TRBJ1-1, the V gene TRBV3-1 (or the pseudogene TRBV3-2); D gene unclear. Germline V CDR1 and CDR2: LGHDT, YNNKEL (reference sequence). Trimming removed 4 bases at V and 0 bases at J, with 9 bases between. The CDR3 sequence is 14 residues long. The CDR3 region is CASSRQDLNTEAFF. CDR3 sequence (DNA): TGTGCCAGCAGCCGACAAGATCTGAACACTGAAGCTTTCTTT.

This clone was detected a few times. The DNA of the CDR3 is TGTGCCAGTATTGCGAGGACTAGCAGAAGCTACAATGAGCAGTTCTTC. As protein: CASIARTSRSYNEQFF. V and J are TRBV19 and TRBJ2-1, with 8 bases fitting TRBD2. Looked up from germline, CDR1 is LNHDA and CDR2 is SQIVND (reference sequence). V dropped 7 bases and J dropped 3; count of bases not matched to a gene: 11. This CDR3 is built from 16 residues. The whole variable domain, remainder taken from reference TRBV19 and TRBJ2-1, is DGGITQSPKYLFRKEGQNVTLSCEQNLNHDAMYWYRQDPGQGLRLIYYSQIVNDFQKGDIAEGYSVSREKKESFPLTVTSAQKNPTAFYLCASIARTSRSYNEQFFGPGTRLTVL.

This CDR3 is CASSRLTEAFF. The CDR3 DNA is TGTGCCAGCAGTCGACTCACTGAAGCTTTCTTT. The chain couples TRBV12-3 or TRBV12-4 to TRBJ1-1; D is ambiguous. CDR3 length equals 11 residues. The V gene lost 5 bases and the J gene lost 4 bases, with 5 bases spanning the gap.

The V and J genes are TRBV30 and TRBJ1-4, with a tentative D call TRBD1 (6 bases). The ends were cut back, 2 bases at V and 0 bases at J, with 10 bases in the middle. The CDR3 is made up of 15 amino acids. Germline-derived CDR1 and CDR2 are GTSNPN and SVGIG (reference sequence). The CDR3: CAWSRQAATNEKLFF. The DNA for the CDR3 is TGTGCCTGGAGTAGACAGGCTGCAACTAATGAAAAACTGTTTTTT.

The table lists this clone with a few counts. This chain joins TRBV24-1 and TRBJ2-3; 11 bases map to TRBD1. V lost 1 base to trimming and J lost 5 bases; unmatched junction nucleotides: 16. CDR1 is KGHDR and CDR2 is SFDVKD in the germline V gene. CDR3 size: 20 residues. The CDR3 DNA is TGTGCCACCAGTGATTTCCTACCGCCCAGAGGACAGGGGGCGAAAGATACGCAGTATTTT. Residues: CATSDFLPPRGQGAKDTQYF.

This rearrangement joins TRBV2 to TRBJ1-5; D perhaps matches TRBD1 (6 bases). The CDR3 consists of 13 residues. The germline V gene encodes CDR1 SNHLY and CDR2 FYNNEI. Trimming pared 8 bases from V and 7 bases from J, leaving 15 bases between. In nucleotides, the CDR3 is TGTGCCAGCCGACCTGGGGGCGGACAGCCCCAGCATTTT. Protein product: CASRPGGGQPQHF. Based on the CDR3 plus reference TRBV2 and TRBJ1-5, the full variable domain is EPEVTQTPSHQVTQMGQEVILRCVPISNHLYFYWYRQILGQKVEFLVSFYNNEISEKSEIFDDQFSVERPDGSNFTLKIRSTKLEDSAMYFCASRPGGGQPQHFGDGTRLSIL.

The V call is TRBV11-1, the J call TRBJ1-6; the D gene is possibly TRBD1 (6 bases). CDR3 size: 13 residues. Germline values: CDR1 SGHAT, CDR2 FQDESV (reference sequence). V shed 5 bases and J shed 7 bases, with 9 bases lying between them. CDR3 region: CASSEGQNSPLHF. CDR3 DNA: TGTGCCAGCAGCGAAGGACAGAATTCACCCCTCCACTTT. Full variable domain (rest looked up from reference TRBV11-1 and TRBJ1-6): EAEVAQSPRYKITEKSQAVAFWCDPISGHATLYWYRQILGQGPELLVQFQDESVVDDSQLPKDRFSAERLKGVDSTLKIQPAELGDSAMYLCASSEGQNSPLHFGNGTRLTVT.

The chain is built from TRBV7-2 and TRBJ2-3; 9 bases agree with TRBD1. The ends lost 3 bases at V and 6 bases at J; junction bases unmatched: 4. The CDR3 runs to 14 residues. Germline values: CDR1 SGHTA, CDR2 FQGNSA. The CDR3 DNA follows: TGTGCCAGCAGCTTCGGGACAGGGTGGGATACGCAGTATTTT. Protein product: CASSFGTGWDTQYF.

This clone has only a few counts. The chain couples TRBV2 to TRBJ2-1, with a tentative D call TRBD2 (6 bases). The CDR3 spans 14 residues. Trimming shortened V by 5 bases and J by 4 bases, and 12 bases separated the two germline ends. CDR1 is SNHLY and CDR2 is FYNNEI in the germline V gene. CDR3: CASSPGTFYNEQFF. In DNA form, the CDR3 reads TGTGCCAGCAGTCCTGGGACTTTTTACAATGAGCAGTTCTTC.